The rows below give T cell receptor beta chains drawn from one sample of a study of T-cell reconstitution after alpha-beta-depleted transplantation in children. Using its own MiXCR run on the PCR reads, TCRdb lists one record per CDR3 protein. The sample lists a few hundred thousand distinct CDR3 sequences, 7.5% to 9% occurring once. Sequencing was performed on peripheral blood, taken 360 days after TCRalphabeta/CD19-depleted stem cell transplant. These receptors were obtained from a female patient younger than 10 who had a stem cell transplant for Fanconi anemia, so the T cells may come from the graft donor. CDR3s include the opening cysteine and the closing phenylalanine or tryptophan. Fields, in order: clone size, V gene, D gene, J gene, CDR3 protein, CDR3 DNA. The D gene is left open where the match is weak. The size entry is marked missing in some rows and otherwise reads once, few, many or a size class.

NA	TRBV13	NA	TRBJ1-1	CASSLGLGRADTEAFF	TGTGCCAGCAGCTTAGGCCTGGGCAGGGCGGACACTGAAGCTTTCTTT
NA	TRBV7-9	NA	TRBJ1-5	CASSSDTTSNQPQHF	TGTGCCAGCAGCTCAGACACCACTAGCAATCAGCCCCAGCATTTT
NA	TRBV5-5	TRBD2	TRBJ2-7	CASSRRLAGVPFYEQYF	TGTGCCAGCAGCCGTAGACTAGCGGGCGTGCCCTTCTACGAGCAGTACTTC
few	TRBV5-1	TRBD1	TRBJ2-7	CASSSSGTGAYEQYF	TGCGCCAGCAGCTCTTCCGGGACAGGGGCCTACGAGCAGTACTTC
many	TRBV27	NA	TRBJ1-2	CASSSGGRGGYTF	TGTGCCAGCAGTTCGGGGGGAAGGGGTGGCTACACCTTC
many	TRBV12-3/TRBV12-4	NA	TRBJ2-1	CASSLVGMNEQFF	TGTGCCAGCAGTTTGGTCGGGATGAATGAGCAGTTCTTC
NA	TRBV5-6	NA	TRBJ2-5	CASSLRTAQETQYF	TGTGCCAGCAGCTTGAGGACAGCCCAAGAGACCCAGTACTTC
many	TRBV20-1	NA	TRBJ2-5	CSARDRTVQETQYF	TGCAGTGCTAGAGATCGTACAGTTCAAGAGACCCAGTACTTC
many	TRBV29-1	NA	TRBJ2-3	CSVEDRRGTDTQYF	TGCAGCGTTGAAGATCGTCGGGGTACAGATACGCAGTATTTT
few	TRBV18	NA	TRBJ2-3	CASSPNSLDTQYF	TGTGCCAGCTCACCTAACAGCTTGGATACGCAGTATTTT
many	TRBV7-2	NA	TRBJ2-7	CASSLRGSASYEQYF	TGTGCCAGCAGCTTACGGGGAAGTGCTTCCTACGAGCAGTACTTC
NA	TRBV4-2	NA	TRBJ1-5	CASSQVRPGDNQPQHF	TGTGCCAGCAGCCAAGTAAGGCCAGGCGATAATCAGCCCCAGCATTTT
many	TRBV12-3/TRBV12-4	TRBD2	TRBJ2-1	CASSGRTSGTEQFF	TGTGCCAGCAGTGGACGGACTAGCGGGACTGAGCAGTTCTTC
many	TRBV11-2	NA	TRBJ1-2	CASSIQGQGYTF	TGTGCCAGCAGCATACAGGGTCAGGGCTACACCTTC
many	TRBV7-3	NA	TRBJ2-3	CASSLSSYTDTQYF	TGTGCCAGCAGCTTATCGTCTTACACAGATACGCAGTATTTT
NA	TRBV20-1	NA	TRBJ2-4	CSANPSGAKNIQYF	TGCAGTGCCAACCCCTCTGGGGCCAAAAACATTCAGTACTTC
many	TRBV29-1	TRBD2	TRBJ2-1	CSVGIPAGVGNEQFF	TGCAGCGTCGGGATCCCCGCGGGAGTTGGGAATGAGCAGTTCTTC
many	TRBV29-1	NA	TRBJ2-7	CSVEPQGTYEQYF	TGCAGCGTTGAACCTCAGGGGACCTACGAGCAGTACTTC
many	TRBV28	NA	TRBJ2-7	CASSGTVWGEQYF	TGTGCCAGCAGCGGGACTGTCTGGGGAGAGCAGTACTTC
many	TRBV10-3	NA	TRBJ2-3	CAISESKGGSTDTQYF	TGTGCCATCAGTGAGTCGAAGGGGGGAAGCACAGATACGCAGTATTTT
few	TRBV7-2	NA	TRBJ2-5	CASSLALPTLIKETQYF	TGTGCCAGCAGCTTAGCGCTACCCACTCTGATCAAAGAGACCCAGTACTTC
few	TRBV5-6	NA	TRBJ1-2	CASSSGGGGYTF	TGTGCCAGCAGCTCGGGAGGCGGCGGCTACACCTTC
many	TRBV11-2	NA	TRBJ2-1	CASSGQGSYNEQFF	TGTGCCAGCAGCGGCCAGGGGAGCTACAATGAGCAGTTCTTC
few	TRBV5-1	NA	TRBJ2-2	CASSGGSDGGRYTGELFF	TGCGCCAGCAGCGGGGGAAGTGATGGGGGCAGATACACCGGGGAGCTGTTTTTT
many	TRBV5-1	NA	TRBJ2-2	CASSLALNTGELFF	TGCGCCAGCAGCTTGGCCTTGAACACCGGGGAGCTGTTTTTT
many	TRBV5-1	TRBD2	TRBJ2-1	CASSLGTRIENEQFF	TGCGCCAGCAGCTTAGGGACTAGAATAGAAAATGAGCAGTTCTTC
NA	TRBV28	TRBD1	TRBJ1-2	CASGTGTGGGYTF	TGTGCCAGCGGCACCGGGACAGGCGGTGGCTACACCTTC
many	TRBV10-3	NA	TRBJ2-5	CAIRGQGAQETQYF	TGTGCCATCAGGGGTCAAGGGGCCCAAGAGACCCAGTACTTC
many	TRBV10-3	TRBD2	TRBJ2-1	CAISESAILAGGRNEQFF	TGTGCCATCAGTGAGTCGGCAATTCTAGCGGGGGGGCGCAATGAGCAGTTCTTC
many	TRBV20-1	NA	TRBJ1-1	CSARPQLNTEAFF	TGCAGTGCTCGGCCTCAATTGAACACTGAAGCTTTCTTT
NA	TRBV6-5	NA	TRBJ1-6	CASSYNREVHSPLHF	TGTGCCAGCAGTTATAACAGGGAGGTCCATTCACCCCTCCACTTT
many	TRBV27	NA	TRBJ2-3	CASSLKRTDTQYF	TGTGCCAGCAGTTTAAAGCGGACAGATACGCAGTATTTT
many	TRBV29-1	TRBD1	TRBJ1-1	CSVLAGTGSGAFF	TGCAGCGTTCTTGCCGGGACAGGGAGTGGAGCTTTCTTT
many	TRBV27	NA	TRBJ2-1	CASSFTGYEQFF	TGTGCCAGCAGTTTCACAGGGTATGAGCAGTTCTTC
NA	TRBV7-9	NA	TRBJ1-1	CASSWVDTEAFF	TGTGCCAGCAGCTGGGTAGACACTGAAGCTTTCTTT
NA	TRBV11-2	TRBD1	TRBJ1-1	CASSLDYWGQGIRLEAFF	TGTGCCAGCAGCTTAGATTATTGGGGACAGGGGATTCGACTTGAAGCTTTCTTT
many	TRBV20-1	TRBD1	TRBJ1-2	CSATRTGGNYGYTF	TGCAGTGCTACCAGAACAGGGGGAAACTATGGCTACACCTTC
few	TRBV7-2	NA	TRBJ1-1	CASSPFASDTEAFF	TGTGCCAGCAGCCCATTTGCATCGGACACTGAAGCTTTCTTT
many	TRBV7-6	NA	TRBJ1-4	CASSSRLNEKLFF	TGTGCCAGCAGCTCGAGACTTAATGAAAAACTGTTTTTT
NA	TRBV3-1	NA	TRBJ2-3	CASSQGGHSPTFTDTQYF	TGTGCCAGCAGCCAAGGGGGGCACTCACCAACTTTCACAGATACGCAGTATTTT
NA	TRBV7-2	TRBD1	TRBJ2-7	CASSLSASGGLLCF	TGTGCCAGCAGCTTATCGGCGTCAGGGGGCCTGCTCTGCTTC
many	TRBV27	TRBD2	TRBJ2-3	CASSFIGTSGGGTDTQYF	TGTGCCAGCAGTTTTATCGGTACTAGCGGGGGAGGCACAGATACGCAGTATTTT
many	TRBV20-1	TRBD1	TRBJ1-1	CSAKDRGQTEAFF	TGCAGTGCCAAGGACAGGGGGCAAACTGAAGCTTTCTTT
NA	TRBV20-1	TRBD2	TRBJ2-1	CSARRGNLPNEQFF	TGCAGTGCTAGGCGGGGGAACCTCCCGAATGAGCAGTTCTTC
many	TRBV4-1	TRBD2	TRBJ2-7	CASSQGPSGLYEQYF	TGCGCCAGCAGCCAAGGGCCTAGCGGACTCTACGAGCAGTACTTC
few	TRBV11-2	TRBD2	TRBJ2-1	CASSFGGGANEQFF	TGTGCCAGCAGCTTTGGCGGGGGGGCTAATGAGCAGTTCTTC
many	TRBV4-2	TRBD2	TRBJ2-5	CASSQGTRKETQYF	TGTGCCAGCAGCCAAGGGACTAGGAAAGAGACCCAGTACTTC
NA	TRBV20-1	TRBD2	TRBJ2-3	CSAQPLAARVGTQYF	TGCAGTGCTCAACCACTAGCGGCGAGGGTTGGTACGCAGTATTTT
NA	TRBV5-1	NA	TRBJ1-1	CASSPIQGRDTEAFF	TGCGCCAGCAGCCCCATACAGGGAAGGGACACTGAAGCTTTCTTT
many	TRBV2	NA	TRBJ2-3	CASRTNTDTQYF	TGTGCCAGTAGGACGAACACAGATACGCAGTATTTT
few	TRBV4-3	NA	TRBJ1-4	CASSQFRSLEKLFF	TGCGCCAGCAGCCAATTCCGGTCTCTAGAAAAACTGTTTTTT
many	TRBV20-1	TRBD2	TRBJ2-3	CSGKKRGLLDTQYF	TGCAGTGGAAAGAAGCGGGGGCTTTTGGATACGCAGTATTTT